This T cell receptor beta chain is from a study of regulatory T cells in long-lasting Graves disease. Study-wide background: Graves' patients, diagnosed recently, had received antithyroid drugs under 3 months.

Investigators prepared the TCR beta libraries by applying iRepertoire HTBI primers and Arm-PCR of CDR3 regions. TCRdb itself ran the multiplex PCR reads through MiXCR, one entry per CDR3 protein. The table lists 580,000 or so distinct CDR3 sequences, 15% to 20% of them singletons. Germline V lookup: CDR1 SQVTM, CDR2 ANQGSEA. The CDR3 spans 11 residues. The sample holds a few counts of this clonotype. Noted time point: newly diagnosed GD, antithyroid drugs for less than 3 months. PBMC-extracted RNA yielded the TCR library. The same specimen was also included in a second study, on T cells in Graves' hyperthyroidism and ophthalmopathy.

The material sequenced was peripheral blood mononuclear cells (PBMCs), taken at new diagnosis, from a patient treated with antithyroid drugs. The source of this sequence is a man younger than 35 with Graves disease. This chain joins TRBV29-1 and TRBJ1-2; the match to TRBD1 covers 7 bases. The CDR3 region has the DNA TGCACCACCAAGACAGGGTTGGGCTACACCTTC. This translates into CTTKTGLGYTF.